This TCR beta chain was sequenced for a study of blood T cells in healthy people across ages. For the study at large: Template switching recovered approximately one barcoded beta molecule for every two T cells. Study results and limitations: Whereas aged donors had fewer naive CD4+ cells, long-lived donors had more of them and higher diversity.

Trimming took 2 bases from V and 0 from J, leaving 16 bases between them. The CDR3 sequence is 17 residues long. CDR1 is MDHEN and CDR2 is SYDVKM in the germline V gene. A second about 6 to 12 cycle PCR used barcoded and J-beta primers. TCRdb reanalysed the 5' RACE reads using MiXCR and keeps one entry per CDR3 protein. The sample carries over 700,000 distinct CDR3 sequences, less than 70% recorded once. At least 7 million PBMCs were isolated per sample. Points on this clonotype: Antigen specificity is unknown.

Sequencing was done on a sample of blood. This TCR came from a man of 80 years or more in good health. The chain joins TRBV28 to TRBJ2-5; D is perhaps TRBD2 (6 bases). CDR3 amino acids: CASSLGTLASYQETQYF. In DNA form, the CDR3 reads TGTGCCAGCAGTTTAGGGACTCTAGCTTCGTACCAAGAGACCCAGTACTTC.